These T cell receptor beta chains were read from a single sample in a study of T cells in Graves' hyperthyroidism and ophthalmopathy. In TCRdb, the multiplex PCR reads were re-called with MiXCR into one record per CDR3 protein. The repertoire has approximately 210,000 distinct CDR3 sequences, roughly 18% of them found once; the top ten carry approximately 46%. Material for sequencing was blood. Receptors were obtained from a man between 50 and 59 years old with Graves' hyperthyroidism. The CDR3 runs from the conserved cysteine through the conserved F or W. The D gene is left open where the match is weak. Size is stated for part of the rows, as once, few or many counts, or as a class when the clone is expanded.

CDR3 length,clone size,V gene,D gene,J gene,CDR3 protein,CDR3 DNA
18,-,TRBV5-1,TRBD1,TRBJ2-6,CASSAYTGTGPGANVLTF,TGCGCCAGCAGCGCCTACACCGGGACAGGGCCCGGGGCCAACGTCCTGACTTTC
15,-,TRBV10-3,-,TRBJ1-6,CAIGAGDSYNSPLHF,TGTGCCATCGGGGCAGGGGACTCCTATAATTCACCCCTCCACTTT
12,few,TRBV6-1,-,TRBJ2-3,CASRRNRDTQYF,TGTGCCAGCAGACGAAACAGAGATACGCAGTATTTT
15,few,TRBV5-6,TRBD2,TRBJ2-3,CASSLERGSSDTQYF,TGTGCCAGCAGCCTGGAGCGGGGGTCGTCGGATACGCAGTATTTT
18,few,TRBV4-2,-,TRBJ1-1,CASSQVIGQGFGTDEAFF,TGTGCCAGCAGCCAAGTTATAGGGCAGGGCTTTGGGACGGATGAAGCTTTCTTT
14,-,TRBV7-2,TRBD2,TRBJ2-7,CASSYWTSGREKYF,TGTGCCAGCAGCTATTGGACTAGCGGGCGAGAGAAGTACTTC
15,many,TRBV11-2,-,TRBJ1-2,CASSLGVQGGHGYTF,TGTGCCAGCAGCTTAGGCGTTCAGGGAGGGCACGGCTACACCTTC
14,-,TRBV6-5,-,TRBJ2-7,CASSYSGRAGEQYF,TGTGCCAGCAGTTACTCGGGCAGGGCGGGGGAGCAGTACTTC
14,-,TRBV6-2/TRBV6-3,-,TRBJ1-5,CASSDRNRASPQHF,TGTGCCAGCAGTGACAGGAATAGGGCATCCCCCCAGCATTTT
15,many,TRBV5-1,TRBD2,TRBJ2-1,CASSSSGDFYNEQFF,TGCGCCAGCAGCTCGAGCGGGGACTTCTACAATGAGCAGTTCTTC
16,-,TRBV28,TRBD2,TRBJ2-1,CASSRSSSGSHNEQFF,TGTGCCAGCAGCCGGTCGTCCAGCGGGAGTCACAATGAGCAGTTCTTC
16,once,TRBV11-2,-,TRBJ2-2,CASSHTPGRRTGELFF,TGTGCCAGCAGCCACACCCCGGGACGTCGCACCGGGGAGCTGTTTTTT
14,few,TRBV10-3,-,TRBJ2-3,CAISEFRDEGTQYF,TGTGCCATCAGTGAATTTCGGGACGAGGGTACGCAGTATTTT
19,many,TRBV19,TRBD1,TRBJ1-5,CASTLFRDSRSPHNQPQHF,TGTGCCAGTACCCTTTTCCGGGACAGCCGTTCTCCTCACAATCAGCCCCAGCATTTT
14,-,TRBV11-3,-,TRBJ2-7,CASSLTSGLGEQYF,TGTGCCAGCAGCCTTACCTCAGGGTTAGGCGAGCAGTACTTC
14,few,TRBV10-3,TRBD2,TRBJ2-7,CAIRSGTTSYEQYF,TGTGCCATCAGAAGCGGGACCACCTCCTACGAGCAGTACTTC
15,many,TRBV7-2,-,TRBJ2-5,CASSSGLGRQETQYF,TGTGCCAGCAGCTCCGGGCTCGGAAGACAAGAGACCCAGTACTTC
16,many,TRBV6-1,TRBD1,TRBJ1-1,CAIRTGKGGANTEAFF,TGTGCCATCCGGACAGGGAAAGGTGGAGCGAACACTGAAGCTTTCTTT
14,few,TRBV20-1,-,TRBJ2-7,CSARDGQFLYEQYF,TGCAGTGCTAGAGATGGGCAGTTTCTATACGAGCAGTACTTC
15,-,TRBV28,TRBD1,TRBJ1-1,CASSPLRGTGDEAFF,TGTGCCAGCAGTCCTCTCAGGGGGACAGGTGATGAAGCTTTCTTT
15,few,TRBV5-4,TRBD2,TRBJ2-1,CASSLAPGGGNEQFF,TGTGCCAGCAGCTTGGCTCCAGGCGGGGGCAATGAGCAGTTCTTC
11,few,TRBV20-1,-,TRBJ2-1,CSAPERREQFF,TGCAGTGCTCCCGAACGCCGGGAGCAGTTCTTC
17,-,TRBV7-3,TRBD2,TRBJ2-5,CASSWIAGGSPKETQYF,TGTGCCAGCAGCTGGATAGCGGGAGGGTCCCCAAAAGAGACCCAGTACTTC